This T cell receptor beta chain was recovered during a study of blood T cell repertoires in COVID-19. About the research overall: There were acute and convalescent COVID-19 samples, and they came from the United States, Italy and Spain. Nucleic acid was either cDNA or gDNA, and it came from T cells, B-cell-depleted T cells, or PBMCs.

V lost 5 bases to trimming and J lost 7 bases; unmatched junction nucleotides: 5. Germline V gene lookup returns CDR1 SSHAT and CDR2 FNYEAQ (reference sequence). The CDR3 extends over 13 amino acids. Authors' analysis steps: Cell counts per sample came from amplifying reference gene primers. Clones were sequenced by immunoSEQ multiplex PCR, and TCRdb holds only the in-frame ones, with some missing. Clone size and V and J calls were adopted from that table, with D and trimming inferred from the DNA. The profile shows about 73,000 clones, roughly nine tenths of them singletons. The sequence came from a woman of 80 years or more with active or convalescent COVID-19. The sample taken for sequencing was peripheral blood. The chain combines TRBV7-7 with TRBJ2-1, with TRBD2 matching 7 bases. The CDR3 region has the DNA TGTGCCAGCAGCCCTAGCGGCGTGAATGAGCAGTTCTTC. Protein sequence: CASSPSGVNEQFF.